What follows are 32 T cell receptor beta chains derived from one specimen sequenced in a study of T cell responses to AZD1222 COVID-19 vaccine. TCRdb's table, derived via immunoSEQ multiplex PCR, lists solely in-frame clones and lacks some. The data hold approximately 100,000 clones, with less than 90% observed a single time. The sequencing here drew on peripheral blood, taken on day 0 of AZD1222 vaccination. Every receptor here comes from an adult in good health.

V is TRBV19 and J is TRBJ2-4; unclear D gene. CDR1 and CDR2 (germline): LNHDA, SQIVND (reference sequence). The CDR3 sequence is 15 residues long. V was cut by 3 bases and J by 0 bases, with 9 bases left in between. Here the CDR3 reads CASSIGILAKNIQYF. The CDR3 DNA follows: TGTGCCAGTAGTATTGGGATTTTAGCCAAAAACATTCAGTACTTC.

Only one count was recorded for this clone. The chain couples TRBV27 to TRBJ1-2, with 7 bases matching TRBD1. Germline lookup yields CDR1 MNHEY and CDR2 SMNVEV (reference sequence). With 5 bases clipped from V and 8 bases from J, the junction kept 11 bases outside the gene matches. The CDR3 loop spans 14 amino acids. CDR3 protein: CASSRDSSTGGYTF. The CDR3 nucleotides read TGTGCCAGCAGTCGGGACAGTTCAACGGGGGGCTACACCTTC.

The J gene is TRBJ1-1, the V gene TRBV7-2, with no clear D. The germline gives CDR1 SGHTA, CDR2 FQGNSA. This CDR3 is built from 15 residues. Trimming removed 6 bases at V and 5 bases at J, with 19 bases between. The DNA of the CDR3 is TGTGCCAGCAGTCCCAACACGGGAGGATGGACTGAAGCTTTCTTT. Its protein is CASSPNTGGWTEAFF.

The V gene is TRBV2, the J gene TRBJ2-7; 9 bases agree with TRBD2. V lost 8 bases, J lost 3 bases, and 8 bases stayed unmatched. Germline-derived CDR1 and CDR2 are SNHLY and FYNNEI. This CDR3 contains 14 residues. DNA for the CDR3: TGTGCCAGCGGATTAGCGGGAGAGGTCTACGAGCAGTACTTC. It yields the protein CASGLAGEVYEQYF.

The J gene is TRBJ2-7, the V gene TRBV6-2 or TRBV6-3; D is unclear. CDR3 length: 14 amino acids. Trimming removed 0 bases from V and 5 bases from J, with 11 bases in between. Germline V CDR1 and CDR2: MNHEY, SVGEGT. In nucleotides, the CDR3 is TGTGCCAGCAGTTACTCGCGTCGGTGGGACGAGCAGTACTTC. This encodes CASSYSRRWDEQYF.

This clone has ten or more counts. The chain recombines TRBV30 with TRBJ1-5; 7 nucleotides align to TRBD1. From germline, CDR1 is GTSNPN and CDR2 SVGIG (reference sequence). This CDR3 has 18 amino acids. The V and J ends lost 2 bases and 0 bases, in that order; junction bases with no gene match: 13. CDR3 sequence reads: CAWSTKKTGPDSNQPQHF. The CDR3, as DNA: TGTGCCTGGAGTACGAAAAAGACAGGGCCAGATAGCAATCAGCCCCAGCATTTT.

This chain connects TRBV2 to TRBJ1-4; unclear D gene. Trimming stripped 6 bases from V and 4 bases from J, with 12 bases between. Germline CDR1 reads SNHLY; CDR2 reads FYNNEI. The CDR3 is 14 amino acids. The CDR3 sequence is CASSLNRDNEKLFF. DNA of the CDR3: TGTGCCAGCAGCCTAAACAGAGATAATGAAAAACTGTTTTTT.

The chain couples TRBV12-3 or TRBV12-4 to TRBJ1-1; D perhaps matches TRBD1 (6 bases). With 7 bases removed from V and 7 bases from J, the gap between germline ends came to 13 bases. The CDR3 extends over 12 amino acids. In DNA form, the CDR3 reads TGTGCCAGCACCGGGGGGCTTGGTGAAGCTTTCTTT. Translation gives CASTGGLGEAFF.

The chain has TRBV12-5 and TRBJ2-7; D uncertain. Deletions cut 0 bases from V and 0 bases from J, with 12 bases between. Germline V gene lookup returns CDR1 LGHNT and CDR2 FRNRAP. The CDR3 loop spans 16 amino acids. The CDR3 DNA reads as TGTGCTAGTGGTTTGGTAGCCCGAAAGAGCTCCTACGAGCAGTACTTC. Translating gives CASGLVARKSSYEQYF.

The V call is TRBV9, the J call TRBJ1-1; D remains ambiguous. Between the trimmed V and J ends, which lost 0 bases and 1 base, there was a span of 10 bases. Germline CDR1 SGDLS, CDR2 YYNGEE. The CDR3 contains 15 residues. CDR3 DNA: TGTGCCAGCAGCGTAGACATGGGCCAGAACACTGAAGCTTTCTTT. Residues: CASSVDMGQNTEAFF.

The J gene is TRBJ1-1, the V gene TRBV11-2; D is possibly TRBD1 (6 bases). Between the trimmed V and J ends, which lost 3 bases and 10 bases, there was a span of 21 bases. This CDR3 has 15 residues. Germline CDR1 reads SGHAT; CDR2 reads FQNNGV. CDR3 sequence: CASSLDRGGFRAAFF. In DNA, the CDR3 is TGTGCCAGCAGCTTGGACCGGGGGGGCTTTCGGGCAGCTTTCTTT.

This sequence joins TRBV28 and TRBJ1-1; D unresolved. V was trimmed by 7 bases and J by 0 bases, leaving 18 bases between them. There are 16 residues in the CDR3. Germline assignment: CDR1 MDHEN and CDR2 SYDVKM. The CDR3 protein is CASTPAEGIMNTEAFF. DNA for the CDR3: TGTGCCAGCACCCCGGCGGAAGGGATAATGAACACTGAAGCTTTCTTT.

CDR3 bases: TGTGCCAGCAGTGAAGCGGAGGCTCCCGGTGGCTACACCTTC. It specifies CASSEAEAPGGYTF. This chain links TRBV6-1 with TRBJ1-2; no clear D gene. This CDR3 is built from 14 residues. Germline CDR1 MNHNS, CDR2 SASEGT. V lost 0 bases to trimming and J lost 7 bases, with 12 bases between them.

The V call is TRBV19, the J call TRBJ2-2, with 8 bases matching TRBD2. V dropped 3 bases and J dropped 4; count of bases not matched to a gene: 4. The CDR3 length is 15 residues. The V gene's germline CDR1 is LNHDA and CDR2 SQIVND (reference sequence). CDR3 DNA: TGTGCCAGTAGTATGGCCGCGGGAGGCACCGGGGAGCTGTTTTTT. Translation gives CASSMAAGGTGELFF.

The chain joins TRBV27 to TRBJ1-2, with D hard to call. V was pared by 3 bases and J by 1 base, with 6 bases between. Germline V gene lookup returns CDR1 MNHEY and CDR2 SMNVEV (reference sequence). The CDR3 loop spans 13 amino acids. The DNA of the CDR3 is TGTGCCAGCAGTTTTGAGGGTAACTATGGCTACACCTTC. It codes for CASSFEGNYGYTF.

This clone has just a few counts. This chain uses TRBV5-3 with TRBJ2-4; no firm D call. TRBV5-3 is designated an ORF whose function remains uncertain. This CDR3 has 17 residues. Trimming left V 5 bases short and J 1 base short, with 19 bases between. Here the CDR3 reads CARSKKQGFVAKNIQYF. CDR3 sequence (DNA): TGTGCCAGAAGTAAAAAACAAGGGTTTGTCGCCAAAAACATTCAGTACTTC.

The chain combines TRBV30 with TRBJ2-2; 8 nucleotides align to TRBD1. V was clipped by 5 bases and J by 5 bases; unmatched bases: 13. Germline loops: CDR1 GTSNPN, CDR2 SVGIG (reference sequence). The CDR3 is 16 residues long. The CDR3 loop reads CAWRGTDDRGTGELFF. CDR3 nucleotides: TGTGCCTGGCGGGGAACGGACGACAGGGGAACCGGGGAGCTGTTTTTT.

This sequence joins TRBV11-2 and TRBJ2-1; no firm D call. V shed 2 bases and J shed 10 bases, with 9 bases lying between them. CDR1 SGHAT and CDR2 FQNNGV come from the germline V gene. The CDR3 runs 12 residues. CDR3 bases: TGTGCCAGCAGCTTAATGCTTCAAGAGCAGTTCTTC. It yields the protein CASSLMLQEQFF.

This clone has a handful of counts. The rearrangement uses TRBV6-5 and TRBJ2-1; no clear D. Trimming removed 1 base at V and 5 bases at J, with 12 bases between. The CDR3 length is 15 residues. Germline V CDR1 and CDR2: MNHEY, SVGAGI. The CDR3 loop is CASSYFPGSNNEQFF. DNA of the CDR3: TGTGCCAGCAGTTACTTCCCCGGGTCGAACAATGAGCAGTTCTTC.

Turning to this clone: Within the sample, other DNA sequences also encode this same CDR3. The chain combines TRBV3-1 (or the pseudogene TRBV3-2) with TRBJ2-3; D call uncertain. This CDR3 comprises 14 residues. Per the germline V gene, CDR1 is LGHDT and CDR2 is YNNKEL (reference sequence). V was pared by 1 base and J by 2 bases, with 7 bases between. The CDR3 sequence is CASSQVGFTDTQYF. The CDR3 region has the DNA TGTGCCAGCAGCCAAGTTGGGTTCACAGATACGCAGTATTTT.

The V call is TRBV6-5, the J call TRBJ2-1; D might be TRBD1 (5 bases). Trimming stripped 10 bases from V and 7 bases from J, with 17 bases between. The CDR3 covers 13 residues. Germline lookup yields CDR1 MNHEY and CDR2 SVGAGI. The DNA of the CDR3 is TGTGCCACTGCCAGACAGACACTTAATGAGCAGTTCTTC. It yields the protein CATARQTLNEQFF.

This clone was detected only a few times. The chain combines TRBV7-6 with TRBJ2-7; no reliable D call. V lost 2 bases and J lost 7, with 9 bases in between. The CDR3 totals 12 residues. CDR1 and CDR2 from the germline V gene are SGHVS and FNYEAQ. The CDR3 nucleotides are TGTGCCAGCAGCTTATTTTTAGGAGAGCAGTACTTC. Its translation is CASSLFLGEQYF.

The chain combines TRBV9 with TRBJ1-3, with a tentative D call TRBD1 (6 bases). Germline V CDR1 and CDR2: SGDLS, YYNGEE. Trimming pared 4 bases from V and 2 bases from J, leaving 16 bases between. The CDR3 covers 16 residues. This chain's CDR3 is CASSPMDSRTGNTIYF. The CDR3 DNA follows: TGTGCCAGCAGCCCGATGGACAGCAGGACTGGAAACACCATATATTTT.

This clone was recorded once. The chain couples TRBV28 to TRBJ1-1, with D possibly being TRBD1 (6 bases). The CDR3 contains 14 residues. Trimming removed 3 bases at V and 1 base at J, with 9 bases between. Germline CDR1 reads MDHEN; CDR2 reads SYDVKM. CDR3: CASSLGAGNTEAFF. In nucleotides, the CDR3 is TGTGCCAGCAGTTTGGGGGCAGGGAACACTGAAGCTTTCTTT.

This clone has a handful of counts. Other DNA variants within this sample encode the same CDR3. The chain carries TRBV30 and TRBJ1-5; the D is unclear. The CDR3 has 13 amino acids. V lost 2 bases and J lost 0, with 5 bases in between. CDR1 GTSNPN and CDR2 SVGIG come from the germline V gene (reference sequence). The CDR3 here is CAWSRNSNQPQHF. Written as DNA, the CDR3 is TGTGCCTGGAGTCGGAATAGCAATCAGCCCCAGCATTTT.

This sequence joins TRBV29-1 and TRBJ2-3; D gene ambiguous. The CDR3 consists of 13 residues. CDR1 is SQVTM, CDR2 ANQGSEA, per germline. V was cut by 0 bases and J by 3 bases, with 7 bases left in between. CDR3: CSVEDESTDTQYF. The CDR3 nucleotides read TGCAGCGTTGAAGATGAATCGACAGATACGCAGTATTTT.

The chain employs TRBV6-6 and TRBJ2-4; D remains unclear. V was cut by 6 bases and J by 6 bases, with 12 bases left in between. This CDR3 is 13 amino acids long. Germline CDR1 reads MNHNY; CDR2 reads SVGAGI (reference sequence). CDR3 DNA sequence: TGTGCCAGCAGCCTCCCGGAGCCAAACATTCAGTACTTC. The encoded protein is CASSLPEPNIQYF.

The chain employs TRBV30 and TRBJ1-2; D uncertain. V was trimmed by 1 base and J by 6 bases, leaving 21 bases between them. Germline V gene lookup returns CDR1 GTSNPN and CDR2 SVGIG (reference sequence). CDR3 length equals 16 residues. CDR3 region: CAWSEASREGQHGYTF. CDR3 bases: TGTGCCTGGAGTGAGGCCTCGAGGGAGGGCCAGCATGGCTACACCTTC. The full variable domain, rest sourced from reference TRBV30 and TRBJ1-2, is SQTIHQWPATLVQPVGSPLSLECTVEGTSNPNLYWYRQAAGRGLQLLFYSVGIGQISSEVPQNLSASRPQDRQFILSSKKLLLSDSGFYLCAWSEASREGQHGYTFGSGTRLTVV.

This chain connects TRBV5-6 to TRBJ2-7; D unclear. The CDR3 covers 14 residues. CDR1 and CDR2 from the germline V gene are SGHDT and YYEEEE. Trimming stripped 3 bases from V and 4 bases from J, with 14 bases between. The CDR3 nucleotides are TGTGCCAGCAGCTGGAGCACTCGCGATTACGAGCAGTACTTC. Protein product: CASSWSTRDYEQYF. Combining the CDR3 with reference TRBV5-6 and TRBJ2-7 gives the whole variable domain DAGVTQSPTHLIKTRGQQVTLRCSPKSGHDTVSWYQQALGQGPQFIFQYYEEEERQRGNFPDRFSGHQFPNYSSELNVNALLLGDSALYLCASSWSTRDYEQYFGPGTRLTVT.

CDR3 amino acids: CASRTTGAYEQYF. CDR3 bases: TGTGCCAGCAGGACGACAGGGGCCTACGAGCAGTACTTC. The V gene is TRBV25-1, the J gene TRBJ2-7; 8 positions match TRBD1. CDR1 and CDR2 from the germline V gene are MGHDK and SYGVNS. This CDR3 is built from 13 residues. V trimming: 6 bases; J trimming: 2 bases; junction bases outside the gene matches: 3.

The V and J genes are TRBV19 and TRBJ2-6, with 7 bases fitting TRBD1. The CDR3 sequence is 16 residues long. Trimming cost V 7 bases and J 0 bases; bases outside gene matches: 6. Germline V CDR1 and CDR2: LNHDA, SQIVND (reference sequence). CDR3 loop: CASIGTVFSGANVLTF. For the CDR3, the DNA is TGTGCCAGTATAGGGACAGTTTTCTCTGGGGCCAACGTCCTGACTTTC.

The CDR3 loop reads CASSPGTVQPYEQYF. CDR3 nucleotides: TGTGCCAGCTCACCAGGGACAGTACAGCCCTACGAGCAGTACTTC. The gene calls are TRBV18 and TRBJ2-7, with 7 nucleotides matching TRBD1. This CDR3 spans 15 amino acids. Germline values: CDR1 KGHSH, CDR2 LQKENI. V lost 2 bases and J lost 2; bases outside the gene matches: 6. Using reference TRBV18 and TRBJ2-7 for the parts outside the CDR3, the full variable domain is NAGVMQNPRHLVRRRGQEARLRCSPMKGHSHVYWYRQLPEEGLKFMVYLQKENIIDESGMPKERFSAEFPKEGPSILRIQQVVRGDSAAYFCASSPGTVQPYEQYFGPGTRLTVT.